The present entry profiles one T cell receptor (beta chain) with its context. This sample is drawn from a study of blood T cell repertoires in COVID-19. Study context: Donors in the United States, Italy and Spain gave samples during acute or convalescent COVID-19. The analysed material was cDNA or gDNA that came from T cells, B-cell-depleted T cells, or PBMCs.

Trimming took 5 bases from V and 4 from J; bases not matched to a gene: 3. The CDR3 is 14 residues long. Germline V CDR1 and CDR2: SGHVS, FQNEAQ. Original analysis: Researchers report that nucleated cell counts were estimated from reference gene primer amplification. Using immunoSEQ multiplex PCR, the repertoire was profiled, and TCRdb retains in-frame clones only, with some absent. V and J calls and clone size are given by that table; D and trimming were obtained from the DNA. The sample carries some 140,000 clones, about 85% recorded once. The clonotype comes from a human donor in a cohort sampled during active COVID-19. Sequencing was carried out using peripheral blood. V is TRBV7-8 and J is TRBJ1-4; 8 bases align to TRBD1. The CDR3, as DNA: TGTGCCAGCAGCGAACAGGGGGTTAATGAAAAACTGTTTTTT. As protein: CASSEQGVNEKLFF.